What follows are 17 T cell receptor beta chains derived from one specimen sequenced in a study of blood T cells in healthy people across ages. A second PCR, run for roughly 7 to 12 cycles, used a sample-barcoded 5' primer plus a J-beta primer mix. TCRdb ran MiXCR on the 5' RACE reads and lists one entry per CDR3 protein. The top ten hold roughly 13% of the sample, which has 850,000 to 1,100,000 distinct CDR3 sequences, around two fifths seen once. Input material: blood. The receptors derive from a man in his late teens or twenties in good health.

The V call is TRBV2, the J call TRBJ2-1; tentatively, D is TRBD1 or TRBD2 (6 bases each). CDR1 is SNHLY and CDR2 is FYNNEI in the germline V gene. The CDR3 is made up of 17 amino acids. Trimming removed 8 bases from V and 0 bases from J, with 20 bases in between. The CDR3 sequence: CASGPAGHLSSYNEQFF. The CDR3 DNA is TGTGCCAGCGGACCCGCGGGACACCTTAGCTCCTACAATGAGCAGTTCTTC.

CDR3 residues: CASSRQDTQYF. The CDR3 DNA reads as TGTGCCAGCAGCCGACAAGATACGCAGTATTTT. The rearrangement joins TRBV3-1 to TRBJ2-3, with D hard to call. Germline-derived CDR1 and CDR2 are LGHDT and YNNKEL (reference sequence). CDR3 length equals 11 residues. V lost 4 bases to trimming and J lost 5 bases, with 4 bases between them.

V is TRBV29-1 and J is TRBJ1-1; D is unresolved. The CDR3 runs to 11 residues. V was pared by 4 bases and J by 8 bases, with 11 bases between. Germline V gene data show CDR1 as SQVTM and CDR2 as ANQGSEA. The CDR3 loop is CSVVSPQEAFF. In DNA form, the CDR3 reads TGCAGCGTTGTGAGCCCACAAGAAGCTTTCTTT.

This chain joins TRBV2 and TRBJ2-4, with 9 bases that match TRBD1. The last part of the DNA fits TRBJ2-7 better; the J call may be wrong. CDR3 length equals 14 residues. Germline V gene sequence: CDR1 SNHLY, CDR2 FYNNEI. The CDR3 coding sequence is TGTGCCAGCACTACTTCGGGACAGGGCGGCGAGCAGTACTTC. Protein: CASTTSGQGGEQYF.

The V and J genes are TRBV20-1 and TRBJ1-5, with 8 nucleotides matching TRBD1. The CDR3 totals 13 residues. In germline, CDR1 is DFQATT, CDR2 SNEGSKA (reference sequence). Trimming took 6 bases from V and 4 from J; bases not matched to a gene: 5. The CDR3 DNA sequence: TGCAGTGCGGTGGACAGGGCGAATCAGCCCCAGCATTTT. Residues: CSAVDRANQPQHF.

The genes are TRBV10-3 and TRBJ2-1; possible D gene TRBD1, 6 bases. V lost 3 bases and J lost 7, with 13 bases in between. Germline CDR1 is ENHRY and CDR2 is SYGVKD. This CDR3 is built from 14 residues. CDR3 sequence: CAISDEVRGNEQFF. For the CDR3, the DNA is TGTGCCATCAGTGATGAGGTCAGGGGAAATGAGCAGTTCTTC.

There are a few counts of this clonotype. This chain links TRBV20-1 with TRBJ2-7; 9 bases fit TRBD1. Germline V gives CDR1 DFQATT, CDR2 SNEGSKA (reference sequence). The V segment lost 4 bases and the J segment 1 base; nucleotides outside the gene matches: 5. The CDR3 is 14 amino acids. CDR3 nucleotides: TGCAGTGCTACGCGGGACAGGGTGTCCTACGAGCAGTACTTC. This codes for CSATRDRVSYEQYF.

The chain couples TRBV3-1 to TRBJ2-1; D is undetermined. Germline assignment: CDR1 LGHDT and CDR2 YNNKEL (reference sequence). The CDR3 covers 15 residues. Trimming removed 6 bases from V and 0 bases from J, with 12 bases in between. CDR3 loop: CASRRSESSYNEQFF. CDR3 DNA sequence: TGTGCCAGCAGGAGGAGCGAAAGCTCCTACAATGAGCAGTTCTTC.

The chain uses TRBV5-6 and TRBJ2-5, with D possibly being TRBD1 (6 bases). The J call may be wrong; the DNA end is better matched by TRBJ2-7. Germline V lookup: CDR1 SGHDT, CDR2 YYEEEE. This CDR3 is 14 amino acids long. The CDR3: CASSVGAGSYEQYF. Written as DNA, the CDR3 is TGTGCCAGCAGCGTGGGGGCGGGTTCCTACGAGCAGTACTTC.

The V call is TRBV4-2, the J call TRBJ2-6; D is unresolved. V shed 0 bases and J shed 5 bases, with 14 bases lying between them. Germline V CDR1 and CDR2: LGHNA, YNFKEQ. This CDR3 comprises 17 residues. CDR3 nucleotides: TGTGCCAGCAGCCAAGAGTTTAGGGTTTTCAGGGCCAACGTCCTGACTTTC. This translates into CASSQEFRVFRANVLTF.

V gene TRBV6-2 or TRBV6-3 combines with J gene TRBJ2-5; no clear D gene. The CDR3 spans 11 residues. Trimming pared 9 bases from V and 5 bases from J, leaving 10 bases between. Looked up from germline, CDR1 is MNHEY and CDR2 is SVGEGT. As DNA, the CDR3 is TGTGCCAGTACGTCAAGGGAGACCCAGTACTTC. It yields the protein CASTSRETQYF.

The chain employs TRBV7-2 and TRBJ1-2; D is uncertain. V was shortened by 4 bases and J by 0 bases, with 27 bases between the two germline ends. CDR1 is SGHTA and CDR2 is FQGNSA in the germline V gene. There are 20 residues in the CDR3. CDR3 DNA: TGTGCCAGCAGCTCCCTCCCAAATTTTTACCGTTCTGGGTCTAACTATGGCTACACCTTC. The encoded protein is CASSSLPNFYRSGSNYGYTF. Full variable domain (missing parts from reference TRBV7-2 and TRBJ1-2): GAGVSQSPSNKVTEKGKDVELRCDPISGHTALYWYRQSLGQGLEFLIYFQGNSAPDKSGLPSDRFSAERTGGSVSTLTIQRTQQEDSAVYLCASSSLPNFYRSGSNYGYTFGSGTRLTVV.

The V gene is TRBV7-8, the J gene TRBJ2-3, with D uncertain. V shed 7 bases and J shed 2 bases, with 13 bases lying between them. This CDR3 is built from 14 residues. Germline assignment: CDR1 SGHVS and CDR2 FQNEAQ. The CDR3 spells CASNSQMATDTQYF. In DNA, the CDR3 is TGTGCCAGCAACTCCCAGATGGCCACAGATACGCAGTATTTT.

With respect to this clonotype: The CDR3 end shows no conserved phenylalanine or tryptophan, and so a read error is likely. CDR3: CASSLVGGGSFHTQYI. The DNA of the CDR3 is TGTGCCAGCAGCTTGGTTGGGGGCGGATCTTTCCATACGCAGTATATT. The chain recombines TRBV5-5 with TRBJ2-3; weak D call: TRBD1 (6 bases). CDR3 length: 16 amino acids. Trimming removed 0 bases at V and 7 bases at J, with 18 bases between. Germline lookup yields CDR1 SGHKS and CDR2 YYEKEE (reference sequence).

This clonotype came up a few times. V gene TRBV6-5 combines with J gene TRBJ2-3, with D perhaps TRBD1 (6 bases). Trimming took off 5 bases at V and 4 bases at J, with 10 bases between the two ends. From germline, CDR1 is MNHEY and CDR2 SVGAGI. CDR3 length: 13 residues. In nucleotides, the CDR3 is TGTGCCAGCAGTCCAGGGGCCCCAGATACGCAGTATTTT. This sequence encodes CASSPGAPDTQYF.

This clonotype has only a few counts. V usage is TRBV5-5 and J usage is TRBJ2-2; a weak D match, TRBD2 (6 bases). Germline V gene data show CDR1 as SGHKS and CDR2 as YYEKEE (reference sequence). V gave up 4 bases and J gave up 1 base, with 8 bases separating them. The CDR3 covers 14 residues. CDR3 DNA: TGTGCCAGCAGCGCGACTAGGAACACCGGGGAGCTGTTTTTT. It encodes CASSATRNTGELFF.

This chain uses TRBV9 with TRBJ2-4, with TRBD1 matching 7 bases. The DNA end favors TRBJ2-7, so the J call may be wrong. Germline CDR1 SGDLS, CDR2 YYNGEE. The CDR3 loop spans 13 amino acids. CDR3 loop: CASSAGQAGEQYF. As DNA, the CDR3 is TGTGCCAGCAGCGCCGGACAGGCTGGCGAGCAGTACTTC.